The 18 T cell receptor beta chains below all came from one sample that was sequenced in a study of early T cells in non-severe SARS-CoV-2 infection. MiXCR was run by TCRdb on the 5' RACE reads, yielding one entry per CDR3 protein. The data hold approximately 76,000 distinct CDR3 sequences, with 11% to 15% observed a single time. The sequenced material came from whole blood. The receptors were sampled from an adult who was a healthcare worker with PCR-confirmed SARS-CoV-2 infection or an uninfected control (not recorded which).

The gene calls are TRBV19 and TRBJ2-7; 7 bases are shared with TRBD2. There are 15 residues in the CDR3. V was pared by 1 base and J by 1 base, with 4 bases of the junction left unmatched. The germline V gene encodes CDR1 LNHDA and CDR2 SQIVND (reference sequence). CDR3 amino acids: CASSIGSSGSYEQYF. CDR3 in DNA: TGTGCCAGTAGTATAGGGTCTAGCGGTTCCTACGAGCAGTACTTC.

This clonotype was recorded at least ten times. The J gene is TRBJ1-1, the V gene TRBV6-1; D may be TRBD1 (5 bases). The CDR3 extends over 15 amino acids. Germline V gene sequence: CDR1 MNHNS, CDR2 SASEGT. Trimming took 2 bases from V and 2 from J, leaving 12 bases between them. This CDR3 reads CASSESGTGNTEAFF. CDR3 bases: TGTGCCAGCAGTGAAAGTGGGACGGGAAACACTGAAGCTTTCTTT.

The J gene is TRBJ1-5, the V gene TRBV29-1, with 8 bases fitting TRBD1. Germline V gene lookup returns CDR1 SQVTM and CDR2 ANQGSEA. The CDR3 runs to 16 residues. J was trimmed by 5 bases and V by 8 bases; bases with no gene match: 17. This CDR3 reads CSPIGAGGRVYQPQHF. DNA for the CDR3: TGCAGCCCGATCGGGGCAGGGGGCCGCGTATATCAGCCCCAGCATTTT.

This clonotype was seen many times. V and J are TRBV9 and TRBJ1-2; TRBD1 matches at 10 bases. Germline assignment: CDR1 SGDLS and CDR2 YYNGEE. The CDR3 consists of 14 residues. V dropped 2 bases and J dropped 5; count of bases not matched to a gene: 3. The CDR3: CASSVGQGSYGYTF. CDR3 coding DNA: TGTGCCAGCAGCGTGGGACAGGGGAGTTATGGCTACACCTTC.

The rearrangement uses TRBV6-1 and TRBJ1-1, with D unresolved. CDR3 size: 13 residues. The V and J ends lost 7 bases and 0 bases respectively, with 9 bases between them. Germline V gives CDR1 MNHNS, CDR2 SASEGT. CDR3 DNA: TGTGCCAGCAAAGTATCGCTGAACACTGAAGCTTTCTTT. This sequence encodes CASKVSLNTEAFF.

This clonotype was detected a few times. V is TRBV11-2 and J is TRBJ2-6; TRBD1 aligns across 9 bases. V lost 5 bases and J lost 8; bases outside the gene matches: 13. The CDR3 contains 17 residues. The germline CDR1 and CDR2 sequences are SGHAT and FQNNGV. CDR3 bases: TGTGCCAGCAGCAGGCCCGGGACAGGGACAGGGACCAACGTCCTGACTTTC. It is translated as CASSRPGTGTGTNVLTF.

V is TRBV5-1 and J is TRBJ2-3; 12 nucleotides line up with TRBD2. The CDR3 spans 17 residues. V dropped 4 bases and J dropped 8; count of bases not matched to a gene: 14. CDR1 is SGHRS and CDR2 is YFSETQ in the germline V gene. CDR3 nucleotide sequence: TGCGCCAGCAGCCGCGGACTAGCGGGAAAGTCGTGGGTTACGCAGTATTTT. Residues: CASSRGLAGKSWVTQYF.

The table lists this clonotype with many counts. The V gene is TRBV5-1, the J gene TRBJ1-5, with D unresolved. The V end lost 6 bases, the J end lost 2 bases, and 30 bases lay between the germline ends. CDR1 and CDR2 (germline): SGHRS, YFSETQ. CDR3 length: 20 amino acids. The CDR3 DNA reads as TGCGCCAGCAAAAATTGGGCCGGAGTCGGACGCCCCGAGGGCAATCAGCCCCAGCATTTT. Protein product: CASKNWAGVGRPEGNQPQHF.

This clonotype came up once. The chain carries TRBV5-1 and TRBJ1-4; D gene unclear. Germline V gene data show CDR1 as SGHRS and CDR2 as YFSETQ. The CDR3 extends over 14 amino acids. Trimming removed 4 bases from V and 6 bases from J, with 13 bases in between. This CDR3 reads CASSPIPGDEKLFF. CDR3 DNA: TGCGCCAGCAGCCCCATACCGGGAGATGAAAAACTGTTTTTT.

This clonotype showed up many times. The chain is built from TRBV3-1 and TRBJ2-7; D is undetermined. Germline-derived CDR1 and CDR2 are LGHDT and YNNKEL (reference sequence). V was shortened by 2 bases and J by 3 bases, with 11 bases between the two germline ends. The CDR3 has 14 amino acids. Here the CDR3 DNA reads TGTGCCAGCAGCCAATACGGGCCTTTCTACGAGCAGTACTTC. It translates to CASSQYGPFYEQYF.

V gene TRBV5-1 combines with J gene TRBJ2-5; unclear D gene. V shed 2 bases and J shed 7 bases, with 9 bases lying between them. Germline CDR1 SGHRS, CDR2 YFSETQ. This CDR3 contains 12 residues. CDR3 nucleotides: TGCGCCAGCAGCTTTCACGAAGGGACCCAGTACTTC. Translating it yields CASSFHEGTQYF. The variable domain in full, with the rest retrieved from reference TRBV5-1 and TRBJ2-5, is KAGVTQTPRYLIKTRGQQVTLSCSPISGHRSVSWYQQTPGQGLQFLFEYFSETQRNKGNFPGRFSGRQFSNSRSEMNVSTLELGDSALYLCASSFHEGTQYFGPGTRLLVL.

This clonotype has more than one count but fewer than ten. This chain connects TRBV6-6 to TRBJ1-2; D not certain. V was trimmed by 7 bases and J by 6 bases, leaving 12 bases between them. The germline V gene has CDR1 MNHNY and CDR2 SVGAGI (reference sequence). This CDR3 comprises 12 residues. This chain's CDR3 is CASTPVADGYTF. CDR3 nucleotides: TGTGCCAGCACCCCGGTGGCGGATGGCTACACCTTC.

The chain employs TRBV6-1 and TRBJ1-1; D is unclear. V gave up 5 bases and J gave up 5 bases, with 18 bases separating them. The CDR3 consists of 15 residues. Per the germline V gene, CDR1 is MNHNS and CDR2 is SASEGT. This chain's CDR3 is CASSNSGLRGTEAFF. The CDR3 DNA is TGTGCCAGCAGTAACTCGGGCTTGCGAGGGACTGAAGCTTTCTTT.

This clonotype was counted only a few times. The genes are TRBV29-1 and TRBJ2-5, with D uncertain. With 7 bases removed from V and 1 base from J, the gap between germline ends came to 13 bases. This CDR3 spans 13 amino acids. Germline-derived CDR1 and CDR2 are SQVTM and ANQGSEA. CDR3 region: CSGLQNVQETQYF. In DNA, the CDR3 is TGCAGCGGTTTGCAAAACGTCCAAGAGACCCAGTACTTC. The variable domain in full, completed from reference TRBV29-1 and TRBJ2-5, reads SAVISQKPSRDICQRGTSLTIQCQVDSQVTMMFWYRQQPGQSLTLIATANQGSEATYESGFVIDKFPISRPNLTFSTLTVSNMSPEDSSIYLCSGLQNVQETQYFGPGTRLLVL.

This clonotype showed up many times. The chain is built from TRBV5-1 and TRBJ2-3; TRBD1 aligns across 9 bases. In germline, CDR1 is SGHRS, CDR2 YFSETQ. Trimming at V came to 0 bases and at J to 4 bases, leaving 3 bases not matched to a gene. This CDR3 comprises 15 residues. CDR3 region: CASSLEGQGPDTQYF. CDR3 nucleotide sequence: TGCGCCAGCAGCTTGGAGGGACAGGGCCCAGATACGCAGTATTTT.

J is TRBJ2-3 and V is TRBV19, with TRBD1 matching 12 bases. CDR3 length equals 17 residues. From germline, CDR1 is LNHDA and CDR2 SQIVND (reference sequence). The V gene end was trimmed by 4 bases and the J gene end by 3 bases; junction bases not matched to a gene: 8. The CDR3 coding sequence is TGTGCCAGTAGTAGCTACCGGGACAGGGGGCGGACAGATACGCAGTATTTT. This sequence encodes CASSSYRDRGRTDTQYF.

The chain recombines TRBV4-1 with TRBJ2-5; 7 bases are a match to TRBD1. Losses at the gene ends were 3 bases for V and 4 bases for J; bases not matched to a gene: 5. The CDR3 has 14 amino acids. The V gene's germline CDR1 is MGHRA and CDR2 YSYEKL. Here the CDR3 DNA reads TGCGCCAGCAGCCAGGGAAACAGGGGAGAGACCCAGTACTTC. Its protein product is CASSQGNRGETQYF.

In this sample, this clonotype turned up a few times. The genes are TRBV11-2 and TRBJ1-1; no clear D. Trimming removed 8 bases from V and 4 bases from J, with 8 bases in between. The CDR3 contains 11 residues. Per the germline V gene, CDR1 is SGHAT and CDR2 is FQNNGV. CDR3 bases: TGTGCCAGCTTAGTGGTCACTGAAGCTTTCTTT. Residues: CASLVVTEAFF.